This TCR beta chain was identified in a study of identical twins. General observations from the study: Memory repertoires lacked the insertion deficit that abundant cord blood beta clonotypes showed. Without tracking the same donors, conclusions rested on cross-sectional statistical analysis. Alpha sequences out of frame and shared by twins had excess low generation probability.

Unique molecular identifiers were present on cDNA, and template switching added a universal primer site. TCRdb re-called the 5' RACE reads through MiXCR, storing one row per CDR3 protein. The sample shows approximately 1.8 million distinct CDR3 sequences, 25% to 35% of them seen only once. A word on this clonotype: Its antigen is as yet unknown.

With 0 bases removed from V and 0 bases from J, the gap between germline ends came to 21 bases. There are 19 residues in the CDR3. Germline loops: CDR1 MNHEY, CDR2 SVGAGI. The chain couples TRBV6-5 to TRBJ2-7, with a possible D match to TRBD1 (5 bases). This TCR derives from a newborn girl in good health. Sequenced input: cord blood. The DNA of the CDR3 is TGTGCCAGCAGTTACTCGATCGCCAGGGCCCTCCTCAGCTCCTACGAGCAGTACTTC. Translation gives CASSYSIARALLSSYEQYF.